This T cell receptor (beta chain) was found in a study of radiation and T cells in renal cell carcinoma. On the study more broadly: Nephrectomy followed 15 Gy stereotactic body radiation by 4 weeks.

Some clones are missing from TCRdb's copy, which holds only in-frame ones; the method was immunoSEQ multiplex PCR. The table has approximately 100,000 clones, approximately 86% seen once. Notes on the study in general: Top tumor clonotypes rose in blood 2 weeks post-radiation, then contracted.

As to this clone: Its antigen is currently unknown.

This CDR3 contains 15 residues. V lost 1 base and J lost 4; bases outside the gene matches: 5. The germline gives CDR1 SGHAT, CDR2 FQDESV (reference sequence). Specified time point: baseline pretreatment blood. Treatment reported: 15 Gy SBRT to primary tumor, nephrectomy 4 weeks later. Clear cell pathology was present in this patient's renal cell carcinoma. The source is a man in his forties or fifties with renal cell carcinoma. This chain uses TRBV11-1 with TRBJ2-5, with 8 nucleotides matching TRBD2. Source: blood, taken from a patient whose treatment included radiotherapy and nephrectomy. The CDR3 spells CASSLELAASETQYF. In DNA, the CDR3 is TGTGCCAGCAGCTTAGAACTAGCGGCGTCAGAGACCCAGTACTTC.